This T cell receptor beta chain came from a study of T cell repertoires in cytomegalovirus infection. Study information: Based on public TCR beta signatures, there were indications of CMV infection and of a matching HLA type.

CDR1 MNHEY and CDR2 SMNVEV come from the germline V gene (reference sequence). V lost 8 bases and J lost 1, with 11 bases in between. CDR3 length equals 13 residues. TCRdb re-derived calls from the reads in MiXCR, one entry per CDR3 protein. The data hold about 160,000 distinct CDR3 sequences, with about a fifth observed a single time. The study's findings and limits: Based on cumulative public TCR beta family frequency, carriers of CMV plus the relevant HLA were identified.

For this clonotype: Its cognate antigen is unknown.

The input for sequencing was CD8+ T cells from cultured PBMCs, taken from culture after CMV antigen stimulation. The receptor's source is a human donor in good health (CMV status not recorded). Some clones in this sample may be carry-over from other donors' samples. The chain employs TRBV27 and TRBJ1-1; tentative D call: TRBD1 (5 bases). CDR3 residues: CASVDRGNTEAFF. For the CDR3, the DNA is TGTGCCAGCGTAGACAGAGGGAACACTGAAGCTTTCTTT.